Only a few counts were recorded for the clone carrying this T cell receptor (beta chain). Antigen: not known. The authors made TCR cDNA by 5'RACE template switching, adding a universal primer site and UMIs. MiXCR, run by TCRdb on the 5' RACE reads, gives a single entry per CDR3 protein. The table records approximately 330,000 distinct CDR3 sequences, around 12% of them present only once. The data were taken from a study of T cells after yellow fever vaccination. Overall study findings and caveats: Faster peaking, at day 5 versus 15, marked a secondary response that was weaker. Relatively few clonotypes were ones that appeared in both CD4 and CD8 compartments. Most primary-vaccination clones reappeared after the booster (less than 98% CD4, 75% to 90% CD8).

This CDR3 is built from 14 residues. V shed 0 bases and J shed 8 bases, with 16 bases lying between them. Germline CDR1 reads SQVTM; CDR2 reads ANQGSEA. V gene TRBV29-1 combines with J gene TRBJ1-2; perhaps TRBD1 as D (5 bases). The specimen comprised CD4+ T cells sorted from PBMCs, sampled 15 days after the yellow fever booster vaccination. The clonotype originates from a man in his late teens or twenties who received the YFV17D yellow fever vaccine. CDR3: CSVEEGPRGDGYTF. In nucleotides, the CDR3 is TGCAGCGTTGAAGAGGGGCCCCGAGGGGACGGCTACACCTTC.